The 3 T cell receptor beta chains in this list originate from one sample, sequenced in a study of molecular identifiers for immune sequencing clone quantification (dated by TCRdb to between 2018 and 2020). The library came from PCR. Sequencing was carried out with a NextSeq 500. TCRdb applied fastp at Q25 and MiXCR to the public reads, then kept only in-frame beta chains. Entries are consolidated by CDR3 protein sequence, retaining the most common genes and DNA. The sample table records approximately 630,000 distinct CDR3 sequences; around 25% of these occur just once. The top ten clones comprise about 0.81% of the sample. The sequenced sample consisted of naive CD8+ T cells from blood, with Jurkat cell RNA spiked in. What the cell subset or site label conveys for this sample: FACS-sorted CD8+CD4-CCR7+CD45RA+ naive T cells. These receptors all stem from a human donor in good health. Some libraries in this study had Jurkat cell RNA spiked in.

This clonotype occurred a few times. The chain carries TRBV4-1 and TRBJ2-5; TRBD1 matches at 9 bases. Germline CDR1 reads MGHRA; CDR2 reads YSYEKL. The J segment lost 5 bases and the V segment lost 0 bases, leaving 7 bases of the junction unmatched. CDR3 length: 16 residues. CDR3 nucleotide sequence: TGCGCCAGCAGCCAAGATGTGGACAGGGGTCGGGAGACCCAGTACTTC. As protein: CASSQDVDRGRETQYF.

This clonotype was recorded many times. The chain joins TRBV5-1 to TRBJ1-1; maybe TRBD1 (5 bases). This CDR3 region has 16 residues. Between the trimmed V and J ends, which lost 5 bases and 0 bases, there was a span of 17 bases. Germline CDR1 reads SGHRS; CDR2 reads YFSETQ. CDR3 sequence (DNA): TGCGCCAGCAGTACAAGTCCCAGGGCCCTGAACACTGAAGCTTTCTTT. Protein: CASSTSPRALNTEAFF.

This clonotype appeared a few times. V usage is TRBV20-1 and J usage is TRBJ1-1; the match to TRBD1 covers 7 bases. CDR1 and CDR2 from the germline V gene are DFQATT and SNEGSKA (reference sequence). This CDR3 has 15 residues. CDR3 nucleotide sequence: TGCAGCACGGATCCATCCGGGACAGTGAACACTGAAGCTTTCTTT. This encodes CSTDPSGTVNTEAFF.